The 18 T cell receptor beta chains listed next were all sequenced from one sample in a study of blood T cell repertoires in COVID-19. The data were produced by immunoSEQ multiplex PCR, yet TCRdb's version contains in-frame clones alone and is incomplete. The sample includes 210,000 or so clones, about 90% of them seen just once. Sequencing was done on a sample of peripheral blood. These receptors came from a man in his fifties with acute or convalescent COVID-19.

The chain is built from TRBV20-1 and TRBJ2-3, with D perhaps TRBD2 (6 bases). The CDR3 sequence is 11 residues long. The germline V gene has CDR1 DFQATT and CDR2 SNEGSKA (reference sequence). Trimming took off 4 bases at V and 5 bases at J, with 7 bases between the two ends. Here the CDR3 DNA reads TGCAGTGCTATGGGGGGAGATACGCAGTATTTT. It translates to CSAMGGDTQYF.

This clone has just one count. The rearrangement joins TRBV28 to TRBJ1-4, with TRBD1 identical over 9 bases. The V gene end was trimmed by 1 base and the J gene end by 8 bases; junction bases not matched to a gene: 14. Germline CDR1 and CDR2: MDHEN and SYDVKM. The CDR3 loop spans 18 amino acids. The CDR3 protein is CASSLYLGTGKHKEKLFF. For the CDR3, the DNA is TGTGCCAGCAGTTTATACTTAGGGACAGGGAAACATAAGGAAAAACTGTTTTTT.

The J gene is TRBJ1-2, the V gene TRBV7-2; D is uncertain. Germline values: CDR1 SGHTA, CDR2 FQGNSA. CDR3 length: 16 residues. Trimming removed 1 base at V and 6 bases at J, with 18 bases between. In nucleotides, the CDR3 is TGTGCCAGCAGCTTAGAAGCAAGAGGTCGCGGGGATGGCTACACCTTC. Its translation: CASSLEARGRGDGYTF.

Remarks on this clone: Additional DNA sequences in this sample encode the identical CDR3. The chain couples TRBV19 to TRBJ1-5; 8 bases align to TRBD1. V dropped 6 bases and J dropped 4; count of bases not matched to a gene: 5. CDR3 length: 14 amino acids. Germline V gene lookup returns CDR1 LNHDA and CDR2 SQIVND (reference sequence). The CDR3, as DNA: TGTGCCAGTAGCGGCACAGGGGGTAATCAGCCCCAGCATTTT. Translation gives CASSGTGGNQPQHF.

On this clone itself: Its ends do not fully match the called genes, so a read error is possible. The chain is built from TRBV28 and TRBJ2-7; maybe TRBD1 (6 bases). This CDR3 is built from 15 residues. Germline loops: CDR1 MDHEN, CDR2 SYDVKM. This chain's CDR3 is CANSLRSTGDDEQYF. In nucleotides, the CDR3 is TGTGCCAACAGTTTACGATCGACAGGAGACGACGAGCAGTACTTC.

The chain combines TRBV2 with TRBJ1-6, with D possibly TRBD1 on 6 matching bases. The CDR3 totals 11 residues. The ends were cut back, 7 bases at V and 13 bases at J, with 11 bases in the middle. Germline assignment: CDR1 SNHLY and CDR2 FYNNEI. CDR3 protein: CASNIQGPLHF. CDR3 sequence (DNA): TGTGCCAGCAATATCCAGGGGCCCCTCCACTTT.

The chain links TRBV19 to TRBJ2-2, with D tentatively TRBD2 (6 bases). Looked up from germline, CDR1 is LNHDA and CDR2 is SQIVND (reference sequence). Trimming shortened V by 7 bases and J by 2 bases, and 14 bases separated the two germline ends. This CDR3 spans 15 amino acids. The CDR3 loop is CASIFSGPNTGELFF. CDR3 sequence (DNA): TGTGCCAGTATATTCAGCGGGCCCAACACCGGGGAGCTGTTTTTT.

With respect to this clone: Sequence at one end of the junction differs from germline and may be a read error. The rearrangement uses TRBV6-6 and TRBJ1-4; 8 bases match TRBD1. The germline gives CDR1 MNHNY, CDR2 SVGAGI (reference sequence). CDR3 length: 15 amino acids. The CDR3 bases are TGTGCCAGCAGTTACCCGACCGGACAGGGTGAGGTCGCAATTTTT. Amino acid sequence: CASSYPTGQGEVAIF.

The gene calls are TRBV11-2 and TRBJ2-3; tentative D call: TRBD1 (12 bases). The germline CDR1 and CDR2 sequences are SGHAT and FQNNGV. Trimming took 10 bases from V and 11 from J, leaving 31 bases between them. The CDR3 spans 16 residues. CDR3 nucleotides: TGTGCCACCCATAGCGGGGGGGGGACAGGGGGCACGATGCAGTATTTT. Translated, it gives CATHSGGGTGGTMQYF. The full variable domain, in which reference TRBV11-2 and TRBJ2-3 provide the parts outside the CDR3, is EAGVAQSPRYKIIEKRQSVAFWCNPISGHATLYWYQQILGQGPKLLIQFQNNGVVDDSQLPKDRFSAERLKGVDSTLKIQPAKLEDSAVYLCATHSGGGTGGTMQYFGPGTRLTVL.

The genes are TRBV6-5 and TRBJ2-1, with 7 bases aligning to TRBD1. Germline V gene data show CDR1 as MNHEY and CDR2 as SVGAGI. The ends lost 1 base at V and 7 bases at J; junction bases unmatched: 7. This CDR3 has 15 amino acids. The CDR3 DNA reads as TGTGCCAGCAGTTACTTAGGACAGGTCCGGAATGAGCAGTTCTTC. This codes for CASSYLGQVRNEQFF.

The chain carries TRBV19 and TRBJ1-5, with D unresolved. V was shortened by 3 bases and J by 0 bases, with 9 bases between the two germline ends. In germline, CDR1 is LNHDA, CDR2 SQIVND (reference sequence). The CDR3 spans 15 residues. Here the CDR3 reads CASSMRGSSNQPQHF. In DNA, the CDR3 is TGTGCCAGTAGTATGCGCGGAAGTAGCAATCAGCCCCAGCATTTT. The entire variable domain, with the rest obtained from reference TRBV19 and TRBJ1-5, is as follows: DGGITQSPKYLFRKEGQNVTLSCEQNLNHDAMYWYRQDPGQGLRLIYYSQIVNDFQKGDIAEGYSVSREKKESFPLTVTSAQKNPTAFYLCASSMRGSSNQPQHFGDGTRLSIL.

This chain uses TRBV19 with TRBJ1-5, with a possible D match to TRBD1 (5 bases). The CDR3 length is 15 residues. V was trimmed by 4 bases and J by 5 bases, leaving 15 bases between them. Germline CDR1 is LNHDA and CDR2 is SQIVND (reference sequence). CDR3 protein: CASSTGRGGDQPQHF. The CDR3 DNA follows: TGTGCCAGTAGTACAGGGAGGGGCGGCGATCAGCCCCAGCATTTT. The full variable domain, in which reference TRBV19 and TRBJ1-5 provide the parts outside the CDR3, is DGGITQSPKYLFRKEGQNVTLSCEQNLNHDAMYWYRQDPGQGLRLIYYSQIVNDFQKGDIAEGYSVSREKKESFPLTVTSAQKNPTAFYLCASSTGRGGDQPQHFGDGTRLSIL.

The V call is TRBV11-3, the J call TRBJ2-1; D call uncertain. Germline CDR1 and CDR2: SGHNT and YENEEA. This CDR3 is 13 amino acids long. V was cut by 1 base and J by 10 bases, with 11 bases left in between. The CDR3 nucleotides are TGTGCCAGCAGCTTAGGTACGGTGTCGGAGCAGTTCTTC. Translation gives CASSLGTVSEQFF.

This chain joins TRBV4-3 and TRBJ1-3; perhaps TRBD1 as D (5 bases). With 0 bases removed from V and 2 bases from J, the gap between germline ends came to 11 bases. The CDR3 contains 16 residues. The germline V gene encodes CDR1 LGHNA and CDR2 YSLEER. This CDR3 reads CASSQDRGGAGNTIYF. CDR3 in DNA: TGCGCCAGCAGCCAAGATAGGGGAGGGGCTGGAAACACCATATATTTT.

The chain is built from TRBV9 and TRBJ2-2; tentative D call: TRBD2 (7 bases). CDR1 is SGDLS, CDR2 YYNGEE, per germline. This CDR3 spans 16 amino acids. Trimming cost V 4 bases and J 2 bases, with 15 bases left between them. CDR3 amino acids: CASSLRGDTNTGELFF. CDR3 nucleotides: TGTGCCAGCAGCCTCCGGGGGGACACAAACACCGGGGAGCTGTTTTTT.

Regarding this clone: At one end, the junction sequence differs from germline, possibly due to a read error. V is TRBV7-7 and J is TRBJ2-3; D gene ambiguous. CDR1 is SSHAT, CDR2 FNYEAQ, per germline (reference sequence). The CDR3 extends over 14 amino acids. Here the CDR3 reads CASSRDLDTDTQYF. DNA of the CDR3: TGTGCTAGCAGCAGAGACTTAGACACAGATACGCAGTATTTT.

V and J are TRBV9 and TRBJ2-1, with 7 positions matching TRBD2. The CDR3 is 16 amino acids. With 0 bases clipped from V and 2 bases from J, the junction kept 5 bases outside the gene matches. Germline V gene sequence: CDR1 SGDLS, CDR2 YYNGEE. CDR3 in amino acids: CASSVVSGGPYNEQFF. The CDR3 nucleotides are TGTGCCAGCAGCGTAGTTTCGGGAGGTCCCTACAATGAGCAGTTCTTC.

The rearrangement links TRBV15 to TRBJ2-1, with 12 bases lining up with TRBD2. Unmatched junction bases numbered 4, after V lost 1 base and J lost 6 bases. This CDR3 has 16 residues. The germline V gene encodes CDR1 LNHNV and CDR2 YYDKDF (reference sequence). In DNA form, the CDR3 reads TGTGCCACCAGCAGAGTGGCTAGCGGGGGGGCCAATGAGCAGTTCTTC. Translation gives CATSRVASGGANEQFF.